Described below is a single T cell receptor beta chain sequence and its context. This clone was detected a few times. No antigen is known for it. Per-nucleotide qualities are absent, and no much larger clonotype sits a single base away. The CDR3 has 13 amino acids, counting the end cysteine and phenylalanine. Kept here is only the CDR3 DNA, which spans 39 bases and is read in frame from base 1. The record originates from a study of cytomegalovirus exposure and HLA in healthy donors (dated by TCRdb to about 2017). About the investigation overall: An earlier analysis of several hundred of the donors reported approximately 270 Gb of sequence data and approximately 110 million unique TCR beta sequences from approximately 180 million T cells. Donor age, sex, ethnicity and CMV serostatus were collected together with the repertoire data. The later analysis used no new phenotypic data to find candidate immune exposures, relying instead on TCR beta sequences and their occurrence across donors. HLA typing covered class I and class II loci at four-digit resolution. Using immunosequencing, the study profiled T cell repertoires from about 610 subjects and related those repertoires to cytomegalovirus serostatus. In a later genetic analysis, genome-wide SNP genotypes for about 55% of the roughly 700 donors were used, and that subset was treated as a discovery cohort. On average, 235,054 unique TCR beta nucleotide sequences were sequenced per donor among 398 genotyped donors of the cohort, with roughly 20% of those sequences being non-productive. A separate validation cohort of approximately 130 different subjects was used in addition to the approximately 700-subject first cohort. Every discovery cohort repertoire had been produced on one sequencing platform. In an earlier analysis of roughly 600 of the donors, high-throughput TCR beta sequencing was used to judge whether each TCR beta V gene segment behaved as functional or pseudogenic. A later analysis re-analyzed previously published TCR beta repertoires from 650 to 800 donors and added high-resolution HLA genotyping to study TCR occurrence patterns. To predict cytomegalovirus infection status, the study brought together high-throughput TCR immunosequencing, statistical association of individual TCRs with disease status, and machine learning. Four or five DR-DQ haplotypes were handled as single units for association and clustering because linkage in the cohort was strong. The number of typed donors differed by locus: 629-630 for A, B, C, DRB1 and DQB1; approximately 520 for DQA1; approximately 610 for DPA1; and some 470 for DPB1. Of the 398 genotyped donors, approximately 80% fell in the genetic ancestry cluster associated with self-reported Caucasian donors. The study was designed to test whether signatures of past pathogen exposure could be identified by cataloging public T cell receptors. An early release covering 550 to 700 HLA-typed donors comprised about 310 gigabases of sequencing data and 65 million to 100 million unique TCR sequences.

The cohort comprised some 680 healthy bone marrow donors. At the time of sampling, every cohort member was nominally healthy, though immune exposures that went unrecorded were likely present. The donor was CMV seropositive and was included in the group of about 290 seropositive cohort members. A peripheral blood sample was collected from each donor, and TCR beta sequencing was performed on peripheral blood mononuclear cells. Genomic DNA was extracted from the blood cell samples with the Qiagen DNeasy Blood Extraction Kit. The full study reports these points: An association between a missense DCLRE1C variant and V-gene and J-gene trimming of TCR beta chains was found in a later genetic analysis and replicated in an independent cohort. In a later analysis, the rate of TCR association differed among HLA loci, with DRB1 alleles having the most associated TCRs and HLA-C alleles having the fewest. For the cohort, immune exposure information was limited to CMV serostatus. This cohort had only TCR beta chains sequenced, and the lack of alpha or paired-chain data limited which features could be detected. A group of highly shared sequence variants was considered likely to be a technical artifact of the sequencing pipeline. Some 16 rarely observed V segments, including chromosome 9 orphons, were excluded from the earlier analysis of about 600 of the donors because counts were too low. Roughly uniform sequencing depth across donors was assumed in presence/absence analyses, although this assumption may not hold. A later analysis reported that several top co-occurrence clusters appeared linked to parvovirus B19, influenza, CMV and Epstein-Barr virus. Broadly in line with IMGT annotations, most TCR beta V segments showed up in productive rearrangements about 87% or about 30% of the time in an earlier analysis of several hundred of the donors. Most CMV-associated TCR beta chains appeared to be HLA-restricted in a later analysis, and the HLA associations seemed to be driven largely by CMV exposure. A further reported finding was that TCR beta sequences accurately predicted the HLA-A and HLA-B alleles for most subjects in the first cohort. Linkage disequilibrium might explain the correlated functional status among segregating V segments, but an unknown experimental factor could not be excluded. Most TCR sequences were observed very rarely across donors, whereas some public TCRs were present in many individuals. Strong co-occurrence of HLA alleles, especially DR and DQ, made assigning TCR associations to individual alleles difficult. In both the original and validation cohorts, the classifier was reported to diagnose cytomegalovirus status with high specificity and sensitivity. Compared with the roughly 670-donor mean, donors in an Asian-associated ancestry cluster had fewer N-insertions in productive TCRs, according to a later genetic analysis. It was suggested by the authors that the approach could potentially be generalized to other disease states and immunological phenotypes. Because the 87-base-pair reads could not distinguish some IMGT-functional V segments, including TRBV6-2 and TRBV6-3, those segments were excluded. At a false discovery rate of 0.05, a later analysis linked 16,951 TCR beta sequences to specific HLA alleles. In the study, some 160 TCR beta chains were listed as associated with cytomegalovirus. In a later analysis, HLA-associated TCR beta chains showed more clonal expansion and lower generation probabilities than non-associated chains that were equally common. Because HLA typing was unavailable for some donors at each locus, only the typed subset was used in association tests. Three of the identified cytomegalovirus-associated TCR beta chains were confirmed in vitro to be specific for cytomegalovirus antigens.

Library creation used the immunoSEQ multiplex PCR assay. For the multiplex PCR, a mixture combining 60 forward primers for TCR Vbeta segments and 13 reverse primers for TCR Jbeta segments was used. The CDR3 region of rearranged TCR beta genes was amplified from genomic DNA by a multiplex PCR assay. The amplified TCR beta libraries were sequenced on the Illumina HiSeq System as 87-base-pair reads. Regarding the original processing steps: In a later analysis, some 80 million unique TCR beta chains were counted across the approximately 640 repertoires, and roughly 11 million of these chains were shared by at least two donors. Raw reads were error-corrected and collapsed into unique sequences with a nearest-neighbor algorithm that merged closely related sequences to remove PCR and sequencing errors. CDR3 sequences were aligned to IMGT reference sequences to assign V, D and J gene segments. Each retained sequence needed at least a six-nucleotide match to both a V gene segment and a J gene segment. A rearrangement was called productive if the CDR3 had no stop codons and remained in frame with V and J, and every other rearrangement was called non-productive. CDR3 was defined according to IMGT convention as the region running from the second conserved V-encoded cysteine to the conserved J-encoded phenylalanine. The earlier analysis of about 500 of the donors excluded sequences that lacked an unambiguous match to a single V gene segment. An earlier analysis of several hundred of the donors called V segments functional above 56.7% productive rearrangements and segregating when the between-donor standard deviation exceeded 5%. To diagnose cytomegalovirus status from the catalog of TCR beta chain sequences, a statistical classification framework was built. In a later analysis, TCR nucleotide sequences were compared against IMGT/GENE-DB human TR gene sequences so that V and J genes could be assigned. A later analysis assigned CDR3 sequences and most-parsimonious VDJ recombination scenarios with the TCRdist pipeline. In a later analysis, every TCR beta chain was defined by the combination of its CDR3 amino acid sequence and its V-gene family, and reads without a unique V-gene family were dropped. As a way to deal with suspected cross-contamination and a sequencing artifact, a later analysis dropped more than 500 nucleotide sequences that were highly shared and had low generation probability. In a later analysis, a clonal expansion index for each public chain was calculated from normalized within-repertoire ranks of inferred template counts. In a later analysis, generation probabilities were computed with a VDJ recombination model fitted to out-of-frame rearrangements, and the resulting probabilities were checked against IGoR. A later analysis scored TCR-TCR, TCR-HLA and TCR-CMV co-occurrence with hypergeometric tests, applying a repertoire-size bias correction to TCR pairs. In a later analysis, false discovery rates were estimated by permuting HLA or CMV assignments 20 times. In a later analysis, co-occurring TCRs were grouped using DBSCAN, with TCRdist sequence similarity added in when clustering inside HLA-allele-positive subsets. For co-occurrence clustering, repertoires with fewer than 30,000 or more than 120,000 public chains were excluded, along with four to six repertoires with anomalous nucleotide sharing. Entries here come from immuneACCESS through TCRdb and include only in-frame sequences with V and J called. Some clones fail to appear in such tables; in the studies checked, an unresolved V gene covers under half of the shortfall, and the cause of the remainder is unknown. That table furnishes V, J and clone size, whereas the DNA furnished D and trimming. The sample yields around 190,000 clones; almost 75% were counted once. Less than 4% of the sample belongs to the ten largest clones.

This chain joins TRBV21-1 to TRBJ2-7; the table's D gene call, TRBD1, was not cross checked with the DNA. TRBV21-1 is labeled a pseudogene. Sequencing used PBMCs. The TCR sequence derives from a woman aged 25 to 45 in good health and CMV-seropositive. Here is the DNA: TGTGCCAGCAGCAACAGGACAGGGGAAGAGCAGTACTTC. Translation gives CASSNRTGEEQYF.